Presented here are 21 T cell receptor beta chains from one specimen sequenced in a study of blood T cell repertoires in COVID-19. The repertoire was sequenced with immunoSEQ multiplex PCR; TCRdb's copy has only in-frame clones and lacks some. The data hold about 200,000 clones, with approximately 84% observed a single time. The sequenced material came from PBMCs or T cells enriched from blood (not recorded which). All receptors derive from a man in his forties who had recovered from COVID-19.

V usage is TRBV7-2 and J usage is TRBJ1-1; the D is unclear. The CDR3 loop spans 14 amino acids. The germline gives CDR1 SGHTA, CDR2 FQGNSA. V was clipped by 5 bases and J by 2 bases, with 12 bases between them. As DNA, the CDR3 is TGTGCCAGCAGCCCCGGAGGACGTAACACTGAAGCTTTCTTT. Translation gives CASSPGGRNTEAFF.

The chain has TRBV5-6 and TRBJ2-5, with 7 bases aligning to TRBD1. This CDR3 contains 16 residues. J was trimmed by 1 base and V by 4 bases; bases with no gene match: 10. Germline V gene sequence: CDR1 SGHDT, CDR2 YYEEEE. The CDR3 DNA follows: TGTGCCAGCAGCCTCCGACCCGGGACAGTCCAAGAGACCCAGTACTTC. It specifies CASSLRPGTVQETQYF.

The chain uses TRBV10-3 and TRBJ1-2; 7 nucleotides line up with TRBD1. The CDR3 covers 14 residues. V was pared by 10 bases and J by 5 bases, with 13 bases of the junction left unmatched. Germline values: CDR1 ENHRY, CDR2 SYGVKD. CDR3 nucleotides: TGTGCCAACCCTCACGACAGGGTTAAATATGGCTACACCTTC. Its translation: CANPHDRVKYGYTF.

The rearrangement uses TRBV18 and TRBJ2-7, with TRBD1 matching 9 bases. With V trimmed by 3 bases and J by 5 bases, 11 bases remained unmatched. Germline CDR1 and CDR2: KGHSH and LQKENI. This CDR3 contains 16 residues. CDR3 nucleotides: TGTGCCAGCTCACCTCTTATGGGACAGGGAGTAGACGAGCAGTACTTC. Translation: CASSPLMGQGVDEQYF.

The gene calls are TRBV4-3 and TRBJ1-2; tentatively, D is TRBD1 (5 bases). The germline V and J ends were trimmed by 0 bases and 0 bases, with 11 bases remaining between them. The CDR3 covers 16 residues. Germline V gives CDR1 LGHNA, CDR2 YSLEER. DNA of the CDR3: TGCGCCAGCAGCCAAGAAGCGGGACGGACTAACTATGGCTACACCTTC. Translation: CASSQEAGRTNYGYTF.

The V gene is TRBV19, the J gene TRBJ2-1, with D tentatively TRBD2 (5 bases). Deletions cut 7 bases from V and 0 bases from J, with 10 bases between. Germline values: CDR1 LNHDA, CDR2 SQIVND (reference sequence). The CDR3 covers 14 residues. Here the CDR3 reads CASNKGGSYNEQFF. For the CDR3, the DNA is TGTGCCAGTAATAAAGGAGGCTCCTACAATGAGCAGTTCTTC.

This clone was picked up one time. The chain carries TRBV14 and TRBJ1-2; the D is unclear. In germline, CDR1 is SGHDN, CDR2 FVKESK. The CDR3 is made up of 15 amino acids. The germline V and J ends were trimmed by 0 bases and 2 bases, with 10 bases remaining between them. As DNA, the CDR3 is TGTGCCAGCAGCCAAGAACAGTTCCAAAACTATGGCTACACCTTC. Its translation is CASSQEQFQNYGYTF. The whole variable domain, remainder taken from reference TRBV14 and TRBJ1-2, is EAGVTQFPSHSVIEKGQTVTLRCDPISGHDNLYWYRRVMGKEIKFLLHFVKESKQDESGMPNNRFLAERTGGTYSTLKVQPAELEDSGVYFCASSQEQFQNYGYTFGSGTRLTVV.

The gene calls are TRBV19 and TRBJ1-1, with TRBD1 matching over 7 bases. Germline V CDR1 and CDR2: LNHDA, SQIVND (reference sequence). With 0 bases clipped from V and 8 bases from J, the junction kept 9 bases outside the gene matches. The CDR3 totals 15 residues. CDR3 residues: CASSIDRQGGGEAFF. CDR3 bases: TGTGCCAGTAGTATAGATCGACAGGGAGGAGGGGAAGCTTTCTTT. Drawing the rest from reference TRBV19 and TRBJ1-1, the complete variable domain is DGGITQSPKYLFRKEGQNVTLSCEQNLNHDAMYWYRQDPGQGLRLIYYSQIVNDFQKGDIAEGYSVSREKKESFPLTVTSAQKNPTAFYLCASSIDRQGGGEAFFGQGTRLTVV.

This clone was found a few times. The V call is TRBV19, the J call TRBJ1-5; D possibly corresponds to TRBD1 (5 bases). V lost 7 bases, J lost 7 bases, and 20 bases lay in between. This CDR3 has 15 residues. CDR1 and CDR2 from the germline V gene are LNHDA and SQIVND (reference sequence). The CDR3 sequence: CASITSGGVRQPQHF. The CDR3 DNA follows: TGTGCCAGTATCACTTCGGGAGGGGTGAGGCAGCCCCAGCATTTT.

In its sample, this clone was seen once. The chain carries TRBV6-5 and TRBJ1-1; no firm D call. CDR1 is MNHEY, CDR2 SVGAGI, per germline. Trimming removed 5 bases from V and 1 base from J, with 14 bases in between. CDR3 length: 15 amino acids. The CDR3 spells CASSPQGRPNTEAFF. CDR3 bases: TGTGCCAGCAGTCCCCAAGGGAGGCCGAACACTGAAGCTTTCTTT.

This chain connects TRBV15 to TRBJ1-1; D is possibly TRBD1 (5 bases). The length of the CDR3 is 13 residues. V dropped 7 bases and J dropped 4 bases, with 13 bases sitting between them. CDR1 is LNHNV, CDR2 YYDKDF, per germline (reference sequence). Written as DNA, the CDR3 is TGTGCCACCACCCTAACAGGCCTCACTGAAGCTTTCTTT. It codes for CATTLTGLTEAFF.

The CDR3 bases are TGCGCCAGCAGCCGACAGACATATAATTCACCCCTCCACTTT. Amino acids: CASSRQTYNSPLHF. The chain links TRBV4-3 to TRBJ1-6; TRBD1 might be the D (5 bases). The CDR3 has 14 residues. V was trimmed by 4 bases and J by 4 bases, leaving 8 bases between them. Germline CDR1 and CDR2: LGHNA and YSLEER.

This clone appeared once. V is TRBV2 and J is TRBJ1-4, with 7 bases identical to TRBD1. V shed 6 bases, J shed 8 bases, and the junction held 6 bases outside the gene matches. CDR3 length: 13 amino acids. Germline V gene sequence: CDR1 SNHLY, CDR2 FYNNEI. CDR3 in amino acids: CASSGTAMEKLFF. The CDR3 bases are TGTGCCAGCAGCGGGACAGCTATGGAAAAACTGTTTTTT.

This chain connects TRBV5-4 to TRBJ1-2, with D maybe TRBD1 (5 bases). This CDR3 contains 16 residues. Germline CDR1 is SGHNT and CDR2 is YYREEE (reference sequence). V lost 5 bases and J 8 bases, leaving 25 bases between the germline ends. The chain's CDR3 is CASSSPSIPGMHGYTF. The CDR3 coding sequence is TGTGCCAGCAGTTCGCCGTCAATACCAGGGATGCACGGCTACACCTTC.

The gene calls are TRBV2 and TRBJ1-2; 7 nucleotides line up with TRBD1. J lost 3 bases, V lost 3 bases, and 7 bases had no gene match. Germline V CDR1 and CDR2: SNHLY, FYNNEI. The CDR3 runs to 15 residues. CDR3 protein: CASSEMGRGYYGYTF. In DNA form, the CDR3 reads TGTGCCAGCAGTGAGATGGGCAGGGGGTACTATGGCTACACCTTC.

J is TRBJ1-4 and V is TRBV6-5; 7 bases align to TRBD1. The J segment lost 8 bases and the V segment lost 6 bases, leaving 6 bases of the junction unmatched. Germline V lookup: CDR1 MNHEY, CDR2 SVGAGI. This CDR3 is 13 amino acids long. The DNA of the CDR3 is TGTGCCAGCAGCTACAGGGGCGGCGAAAAACTGTTTTTT. This encodes CASSYRGGEKLFF.

This clone showed up just a few times. The rearrangement uses TRBV6-5 and TRBJ2-5; TRBD1 might be the D (6 bases). Trimming left V 5 bases short and J 2 bases short, with 15 bases between. This CDR3 is 15 amino acids long. Germline V CDR1 and CDR2: MNHEY, SVGAGI. The CDR3 sequence: CASSQSSGEQETQYF. In nucleotides, the CDR3 is TGTGCCAGCAGTCAATCGTCAGGGGAACAAGAGACCCAGTACTTC.

The chain combines TRBV12-3 or TRBV12-4 with TRBJ1-1, with D perhaps matching TRBD1 (6 bases). This CDR3 is built from 13 residues. The ends were cut back, 9 bases at V and 3 bases at J, with 14 bases in the middle. The CDR3 region has the DNA TGTGCCAGTACCGGACAGCTGCACACTGAAGCTTTCTTT. Its protein is CASTGQLHTEAFF.

The table lists this clone with a count of one. The chain combines TRBV5-8 with TRBJ1-2; 7 bases map to TRBD1. CDR1 is SGHTS and CDR2 is YDEGEE in the germline V gene. The trim removed 2 bases at V and 8 bases at J, leaving 15 bases unmatched. This CDR3 has 16 residues. CDR3 coding DNA: TGTGCCAGCAGCTTAGCCTTACATCCAGGGGGATTGGGCTACACCTTC. Its protein is CASSLALHPGGLGYTF.

This chain uses TRBV5-4 with TRBJ1-2, with 10 bases matching TRBD1. CDR3 length: 17 amino acids. V shed 4 bases and J 14 bases; nucleotides not matched to a gene: 23. Germline CDR1 and CDR2: SGHNT and YYREEE (reference sequence). In nucleotides, the CDR3 is TGTGCCAGCAGCCGCGCCGGGACGAGGACAGGGGGTCTGGTAGAGACCTTC. It is translated as CASSRAGTRTGGLVETF. Based on the CDR3 plus reference TRBV5-4 and TRBJ1-2, the full variable domain is ETGVTQSPTHLIKTRGQQVTLRCSSQSGHNTVSWYQQALGQGPQFIFQYYREEENGRGNFPPRFSGLQFPNYSSELNVNALELDDSALYLCASSRAGTRTGGLVETFGSGTRLTVV.

This chain connects TRBV7-8 to TRBJ2-5; a possible D gene is TRBD2 (6 bases). V was trimmed by 5 bases and J by 5 bases, leaving 24 bases between them. Germline CDR1 SGHVS, CDR2 FQNEAQ. The CDR3 runs 17 residues. The CDR3 reads CASSHPPLGGLGETQYF. The CDR3 nucleotides read TGTGCCAGCAGCCATCCCCCACTGGGGGGACTTGGGGAGACCCAGTACTTC.